This T cell receptor (beta chain) comes out of a study of tumor and adjacent non-tumor tissue in lung cancer. Across the whole study: Stage I to III disease affected ten to eleven men and roughly five women aged roughly 31 to 76. General study results and limits: Tumor repertoires had a smaller top 100 clone share than normal lung.

CDR3 length: 13 residues. The germline gives CDR1 SGHAT, CDR2 FQDESV (reference sequence). Turning to this clonotype: Its specificity is not known. The junction departs from the called germline gene at one end, perhaps through a read error.

Three rounds of nested PCR, following a modified ARM-PCR protocol, produced the TCRbeta library. TCRdb passed the multiplex PCR reads through MiXCR, listing each CDR3 protein once. The table lists about 67,000 distinct CDR3 sequences, about 77% of them singletons, with more than 40% in the top ten. RNA was extracted from bulk tissue without any cell sorting. More than 3 cm separated this lung sample from the edge of the tumor. Specimen: distant non-tumor lung tissue. The TCR comes from a man aged 60 to 75 with non-small cell lung cancer. The rearrangement uses TRBV11-1 and TRBJ1-1; weak D call: TRBD1 (6 bases). CDR3 coding DNA: TGTGCAAGCAACTTAGCGCCGGGGGCTGAAGCTTACTTT. Protein: CASNLAPGAEAYF.